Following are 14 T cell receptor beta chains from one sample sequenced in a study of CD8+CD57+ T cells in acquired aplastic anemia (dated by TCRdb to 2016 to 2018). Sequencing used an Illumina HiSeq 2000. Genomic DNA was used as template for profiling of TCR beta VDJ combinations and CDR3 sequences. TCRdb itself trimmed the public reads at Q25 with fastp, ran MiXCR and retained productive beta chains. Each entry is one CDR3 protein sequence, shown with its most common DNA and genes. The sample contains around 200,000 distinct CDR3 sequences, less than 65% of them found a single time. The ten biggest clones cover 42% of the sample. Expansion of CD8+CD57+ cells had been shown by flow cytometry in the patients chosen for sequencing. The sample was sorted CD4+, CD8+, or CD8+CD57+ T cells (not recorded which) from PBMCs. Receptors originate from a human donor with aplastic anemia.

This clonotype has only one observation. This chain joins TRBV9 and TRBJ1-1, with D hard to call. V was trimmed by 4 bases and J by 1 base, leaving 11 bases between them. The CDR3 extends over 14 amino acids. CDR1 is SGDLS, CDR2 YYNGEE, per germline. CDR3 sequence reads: CASSLEDANTEAFF. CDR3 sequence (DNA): TGTGCCAGCAGCTTAGAGGACGCGAACACTGAAGCTTTCTTT.

The DNA of the CDR3 is TGTGCCAGCAGCGCGGGGGTAGAAGAGACCCAGTACTTC. As protein: CASSAGVEETQYF. V usage is TRBV7-9 and J usage is TRBJ2-5; 7 positions agree with TRBD2. CDR1 and CDR2 (germline): SEHNR, FQNEAQ (reference sequence). V gave up 5 bases and J gave up 3 bases; unmatched junction bases: 3. The CDR3 consists of 13 residues.

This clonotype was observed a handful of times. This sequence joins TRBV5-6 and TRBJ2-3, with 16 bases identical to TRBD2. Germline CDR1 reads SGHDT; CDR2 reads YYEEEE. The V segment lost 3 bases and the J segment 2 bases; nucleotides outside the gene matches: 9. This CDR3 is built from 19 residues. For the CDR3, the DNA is TGTGCCAGCAGCTCCTACGGGACTAGCGGGGGGGCCGCCACAGATACGCAGTATTTT. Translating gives CASSSYGTSGGAATDTQYF. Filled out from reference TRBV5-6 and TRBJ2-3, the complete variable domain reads DAGVTQSPTHLIKTRGQQVTLRCSPKSGHDTVSWYQQALGQGPQFIFQYYEEEERQRGNFPDRFSGHQFPNYSSELNVNALLLGDSALYLCASSSYGTSGGAATDTQYFGPGTRLTVL.

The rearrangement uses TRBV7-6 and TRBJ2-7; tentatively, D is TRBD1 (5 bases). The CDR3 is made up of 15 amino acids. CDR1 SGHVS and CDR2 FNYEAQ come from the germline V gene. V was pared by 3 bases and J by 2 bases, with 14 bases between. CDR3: CASSLVGQGPYEQYF. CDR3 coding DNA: TGTGCCAGCAGCTTGGTCGGCCAGGGCCCCTACGAGCAGTACTTC. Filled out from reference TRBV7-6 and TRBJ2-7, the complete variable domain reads GAGVSQSPRYKVTKRGQDVALRCDPISGHVSLYWYRQALGQGPEFLTYFNYEAQQDKSGLPNDRFSAERPEGSISTLTIQRTEQRDSAMYRCASSLVGQGPYEQYFGPGTRLTVT.

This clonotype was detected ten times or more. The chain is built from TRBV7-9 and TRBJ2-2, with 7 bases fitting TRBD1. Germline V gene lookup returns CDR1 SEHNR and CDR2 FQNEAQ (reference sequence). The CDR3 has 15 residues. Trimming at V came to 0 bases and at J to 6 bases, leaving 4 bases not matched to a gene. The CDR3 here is CASSLADRVAGELFF. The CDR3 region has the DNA TGTGCCAGCAGCTTAGCCGACAGGGTTGCCGGGGAGCTGTTTTTT.

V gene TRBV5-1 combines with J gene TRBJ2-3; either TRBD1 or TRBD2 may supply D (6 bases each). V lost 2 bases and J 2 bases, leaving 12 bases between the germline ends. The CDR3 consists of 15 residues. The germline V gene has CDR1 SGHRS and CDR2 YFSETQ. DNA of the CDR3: TGCGCCAGCAGCTTCTCCGGGGGCCTCACAGATACGCAGTATTTT. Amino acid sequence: CASSFSGGLTDTQYF.

The DNA of the CDR3 is TGTGCCATCAGTGATCGACGGGGATCCCTGAACACTGAAGCTTTCTTT. This translates into CAISDRRGSLNTEAFF. The chain carries TRBV10-3 and TRBJ1-1; D not certain. Trimming pared 3 bases from V and 0 bases from J, leaving 14 bases between. CDR1 is ENHRY and CDR2 is SYGVKD in the germline V gene. The CDR3 covers 16 residues.

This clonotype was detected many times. CDR3 sequence: CASSERQGAVYEQYF. DNA of the CDR3: TGTGCCAGCAGCGAACGACAGGGGGCTGTCTACGAGCAGTACTTC. The chain has TRBV7-9 and TRBJ2-7; TRBD1 matches at 10 bases. This CDR3 is built from 15 residues. The V segment lost 5 bases and the J segment 3 bases; nucleotides outside the gene matches: 7. Per the germline V gene, CDR1 is SEHNR and CDR2 is FQNEAQ (reference sequence).

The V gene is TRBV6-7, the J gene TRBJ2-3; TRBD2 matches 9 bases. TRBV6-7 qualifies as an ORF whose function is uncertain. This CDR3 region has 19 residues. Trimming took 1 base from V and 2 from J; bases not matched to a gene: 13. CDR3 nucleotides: TGTGCCAGCAGTTACTTTAGCGGGGGCCGAATGCTCCTCACAGATACGCAGTATTTT. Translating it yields CASSYFSGGRMLLTDTQYF.

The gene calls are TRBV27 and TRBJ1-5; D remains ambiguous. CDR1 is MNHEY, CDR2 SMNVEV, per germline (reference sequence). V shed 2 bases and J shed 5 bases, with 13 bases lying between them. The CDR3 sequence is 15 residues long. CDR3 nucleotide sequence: TGTGCCAGCAGTTTAAGGTCCGTGGACGATCAGCCCCAGCATTTT. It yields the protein CASSLRSVDDQPQHF.

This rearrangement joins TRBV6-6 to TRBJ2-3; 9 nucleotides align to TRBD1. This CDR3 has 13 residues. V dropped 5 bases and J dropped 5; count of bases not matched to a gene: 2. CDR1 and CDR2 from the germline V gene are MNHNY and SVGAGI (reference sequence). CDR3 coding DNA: TGTGCCAGCAGTGGGGACAGGGAAGATACGCAGTATTTT. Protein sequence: CASSGDREDTQYF.

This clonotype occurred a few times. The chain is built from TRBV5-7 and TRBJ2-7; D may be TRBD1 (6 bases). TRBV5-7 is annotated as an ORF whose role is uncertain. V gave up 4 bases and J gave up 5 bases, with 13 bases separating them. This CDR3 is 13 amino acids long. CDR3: CASSLRGDHEQYF. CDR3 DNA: TGTGCCAGCAGCCTCAGGGGTGACCACGAGCAGTACTTC.

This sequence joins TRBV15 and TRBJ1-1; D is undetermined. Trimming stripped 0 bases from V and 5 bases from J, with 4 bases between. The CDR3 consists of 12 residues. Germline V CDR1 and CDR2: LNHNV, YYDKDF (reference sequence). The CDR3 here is CATSRDRTEAFF. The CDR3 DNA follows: TGTGCCACCAGCAGAGACCGGACTGAAGCTTTCTTT.

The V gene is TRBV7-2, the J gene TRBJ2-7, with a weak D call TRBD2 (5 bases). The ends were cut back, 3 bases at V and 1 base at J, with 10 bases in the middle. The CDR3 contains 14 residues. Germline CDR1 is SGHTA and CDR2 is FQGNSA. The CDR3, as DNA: TGTGCCAGCAGCTTTTATTCGGGGTCCTACGAGCAGTACTTC. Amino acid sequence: CASSFYSGSYEQYF.